This is a list of T cell receptor beta chains from one sample in a study of vaccination effects on CD4 cells after COVID-19. These TCRs are of unknown antigen specificity. TCRdb's table, derived via immunoSEQ multiplex PCR, lists solely in-frame clones and lacks some. This table has over 45,000 clones, about 83% appearing once. Sequences were derived from CD4+ T cells from PBMCs cultured without peptide, sampled before COVID-19 vaccination. These receptors originate from a human donor who received a COVID-19 vaccine. The CDR3 runs from the conserved cysteine through the conserved F or W. The order of the fields is V gene, clone size, D gene, J gene, CDR3 protein, CDR3 DNA. D genes are given only for firm matches. For some rows the clone size is stated as once, few or many, or as a class when expanded; others skip it.

V gene: TRBV4-1; clone size: few; D gene: -; J gene: TRBJ1-5; CDR3 protein: CASSREDRVNQPQHF; CDR3 DNA: TGCGCCAGCAGCCGCGAAGACAGAGTAAATCAGCCCCAGCATTTT
V gene: TRBV5-1; clone size: -; D gene: TRBD1; J gene: TRBJ1-4; CDR3 protein: CASSVQQGTNEKLFF; CDR3 DNA: TGCGCCAGCAGCGTACAACAGGGGACTAATGAAAAACTGTTTTTT
V gene: TRBV4-1; clone size: -; D gene: TRBD2; J gene: TRBJ2-3; CDR3 protein: CASSPGGLVSDTQYF; CDR3 DNA: TGCGCCAGCAGCCCGGGGGGACTAGTGTCAGATACGCAGTATTTT
V gene: TRBV5-8; clone size: -; D gene: -; J gene: TRBJ1-5; CDR3 protein: CASNGGYSNQPQHF; CDR3 DNA: TGTGCCAGCAATGGGGGATATAGCAATCAGCCCCAGCATTTT
V gene: TRBV28; clone size: -; D gene: -; J gene: TRBJ2-3; CDR3 protein: CASKEGPSTDTQYF; CDR3 DNA: TGTGCCAGCAAGGAAGGGCCTAGCACAGATACGCAGTATTTT
V gene: TRBV7-3; clone size: once; D gene: TRBD2; J gene: TRBJ2-2; CDR3 protein: CASSPTLAGGPGAGELFF; CDR3 DNA: TGTGCCAGCAGCCCCACTTTAGCGGGGGGCCCCGGCGCCGGGGAGCTGTTTTTT
V gene: TRBV28; clone size: -; D gene: -; J gene: TRBJ1-2; CDR3 protein: CASSSALPAGGYTF; CDR3 DNA: TGTGCCAGCAGTTCCGCCCTCCCGGCGGGGGGCTACACCTTC
V gene: TRBV11-3; clone size: -; D gene: -; J gene: TRBJ1-5; CDR3 protein: CASSLERTPMNQPQHF; CDR3 DNA: TGTGCCAGCAGCTTAGAGCGGACCCCTATGAATCAGCCCCAGCATTTT
V gene: TRBV3-1/TRBV3-2; clone size: -; D gene: -; J gene: TRBJ2-2; CDR3 protein: CASSQESRTGELFF; CDR3 DNA: TGTGCCAGCAGCCAAGAAAGTCGCACCGGGGAGCTGTTTTTT
V gene: TRBV2; clone size: -; D gene: -; J gene: TRBJ1-3; CDR3 protein: CASSEVGGAGNTIYF; CDR3 DNA: TGTGCCAGCAGTGAAGTGGGCGGGGCTGGAAACACCATATATTTT
V gene: TRBV7-3; clone size: -; D gene: TRBD2; J gene: TRBJ2-2; CDR3 protein: CASGPGLAGETGELFF; CDR3 DNA: TGTGCCAGCGGACCGGGACTAGCGGGAGAAACCGGGGAGCTGTTTTTT
V gene: TRBV7-3; clone size: -; D gene: TRBD2; J gene: TRBJ2-3; CDR3 protein: CASSSLAGVTTDTQYF; CDR3 DNA: TGTGCCAGCAGCTCCTTAGCGGGGGTGACCACAGATACGCAGTATTTT
V gene: TRBV24-1; clone size: -; D gene: -; J gene: TRBJ1-5; CDR3 protein: CATSGSGGLNQPQHF; CDR3 DNA: TGTGCCACCAGCGGAAGTGGGGGGCTGAATCAGCCCCAGCATTTT
V gene: TRBV5-6; clone size: -; D gene: -; J gene: TRBJ2-5; CDR3 protein: CASTRPGTQYF; CDR3 DNA: TGTGCCAGCACCCGGCCAGGGACCCAGTACTTC
V gene: TRBV2; clone size: -; D gene: TRBD1; J gene: TRBJ2-3; CDR3 protein: CASQGATSTDTQYF; CDR3 DNA: TGTGCCTCACAGGGGGCCACCTCCACAGATACGCAGTATTTT
V gene: TRBV27; clone size: -; D gene: TRBD1; J gene: TRBJ1-1; CDR3 protein: CASSFNQGAKGYTEAFF; CDR3 DNA: TGTGCCAGCAGTTTTAATCAGGGGGCGAAAGGGTACACTGAAGCTTTCTTT
V gene: TRBV5-6; clone size: -; D gene: -; J gene: TRBJ2-1; CDR3 protein: CASSFVSSSGTSSYNEQFF; CDR3 DNA: TGTGCCAGCAGCTTCGTATCTTCCAGTGGGACGAGCTCCTACAATGAGCAGTTCTTC
V gene: TRBV24-1; clone size: -; D gene: TRBD1; J gene: TRBJ1-4; CDR3 protein: CATSDDRGPNEKLFF; CDR3 DNA: TGTGCCACCAGTGATGACAGGGGTCCTAATGAAAAACTGTTTTTT
V gene: TRBV6-5; clone size: -; D gene: TRBD1; J gene: TRBJ1-1; CDR3 protein: CASSLPDRVAFF; CDR3 DNA: TGTGCCAGCAGTTTGCCGGACAGGGTTGCTTTCTTT
V gene: TRBV7-3; clone size: -; D gene: -; J gene: TRBJ2-5; CDR3 protein: CASSLTGTLGETQYF; CDR3 DNA: TGTGCCAGCAGCTTAACGGGGACCCTGGGAGAGACCCAGTACTTC
V gene: TRBV6-5; clone size: -; D gene: TRBD1; J gene: TRBJ1-4; CDR3 protein: CASSPPGGMNEKLFF; CDR3 DNA: TGTGCCAGCAGTCCCCCAGGGGGGATGAATGAAAAACTGTTTTTT
V gene: TRBV30; clone size: -; D gene: -; J gene: TRBJ1-1; CDR3 protein: CAWSPPGHVNTEAFF; CDR3 DNA: TGTGCCTGGAGTCCCCCGGGACATGTGAACACTGAAGCTTTCTTT
V gene: TRBV2; clone size: -; D gene: -; J gene: TRBJ1-5; CDR3 protein: CASGLRAPSNQPQHF; CDR3 DNA: TGTGCCAGCGGGCTACGGGCTCCTAGCAATCAGCCCCAGCATTTT
V gene: TRBV24-1; clone size: -; D gene: TRBD2; J gene: TRBJ2-3; CDR3 protein: CATSDVPGLAGGTSTDTQYF; CDR3 DNA: TGTGCCACCAGTGATGTGCCGGGACTAGCGGGTGGAACTAGCACAGATACGCAGTATTTT
V gene: TRBV19; clone size: -; D gene: TRBD1; J gene: TRBJ2-6; CDR3 protein: CASSGDRGSGANVLTF; CDR3 DNA: TGTGCCAGTAGTGGGGACAGGGGATCTGGGGCCAACGTCCTGACTTTC
V gene: TRBV6-6; clone size: few; D gene: -; J gene: TRBJ1-5; CDR3 protein: CASSFRQTSNQPQHF; CDR3 DNA: TGTGCCAGCAGTTTTCGACAGACTAGCAATCAGCCCCAGCATTTT
V gene: TRBV4-3; clone size: -; D gene: TRBD1; J gene: TRBJ1-6; CDR3 protein: CASSQGFFRGISPLHF; CDR3 DNA: TGCGCCAGCAGCCAAGGTTTCTTCAGGGGGATCTCACCCCTCCACTTT
V gene: TRBV7-3; clone size: once; D gene: -; J gene: TRBJ1-1; CDR3 protein: CASRDGGGRGTEAFF; CDR3 DNA: TGTGCCAGCAGGGACGGTGGAGGGCGAGGCACTGAAGCTTTCTTT
V gene: TRBV4-1; clone size: -; D gene: TRBD1; J gene: TRBJ1-2; CDR3 protein: CASSQAITQGYGYTF; CDR3 DNA: TGCGCCAGCAGCCAAGCGATCACACAGGGGTATGGCTACACCTTC
V gene: TRBV10-3; clone size: -; D gene: -; J gene: TRBJ2-5; CDR3 protein: CAISHDETQYF; CDR3 DNA: TGTGCCATCAGTCATGACGAGACCCAGTACTTC
V gene: TRBV5-1; clone size: -; D gene: TRBD2; J gene: TRBJ2-1; CDR3 protein: CASSNSGGAHNEQFF; CDR3 DNA: TGCGCCAGCAGCAATAGCGGGGGGGCCCACAATGAGCAGTTCTTC
V gene: TRBV3-1/TRBV3-2; clone size: -; D gene: -; J gene: TRBJ2-1; CDR3 protein: CASSSRGNEQFF; CDR3 DNA: TGTGCCAGCAGTTCCAGGGGCAATGAGCAGTTCTTC
V gene: TRBV28; clone size: -; D gene: -; J gene: TRBJ1-2; CDR3 protein: CASSLNWRGYTF; CDR3 DNA: TGTGCCAGCAGTTTAAATTGGAGGGGCTACACCTTC